The count of the clone carrying this T cell receptor beta chain is one. This record belongs to a study of blood T cell repertoires in COVID-19. Source study methods: Estimates of nucleated cell counts were drawn from the amplification of reference gene primers. Profiled with immunoSEQ multiplex PCR; TCRdb holds only in-frame clones, not every one. The DNA gave D and trimming, while V, J and clone size come from that table. The sample lists about 160,000 clones, around four fifths seen once, with less than 20% in the top ten. The TCR comes from an elderly woman with acute or convalescent COVID-19. The sequenced sample was peripheral blood.

The CDR3 spells CASTLRDRGPEQYF. CDR3 nucleotide sequence: TGTGCCAGCACCCTCCGGGACAGGGGGCCCGAGCAGTACTTC. The chain joins TRBV27 to TRBJ2-7; 12 bases are a match to TRBD1. The V segment lost 7 bases and the J segment 6 bases; nucleotides outside the gene matches: 7. This CDR3 has 14 amino acids. CDR1 MNHEY and CDR2 SMNVEV come from the germline V gene (reference sequence).